The rows below give T cell receptor beta chains drawn from one sample of a study of vaccination and CD4 T cells after COVID-19. TCRdb re-called the PCR reads with MiXCR, one entry per CDR3 protein. The top ten clones hold more than 20% of a sample with approximately 15,000 distinct CDR3 sequences, 35% to 45% of them seen once. No antigens are known for them. The material sequenced was CD4+ T cells from blood, cultured in vitro, taken before SARS-CoV-2 vaccination. Source of these receptors: a human donor who received a COVID-19 vaccine. Each CDR3 is given with its conserved first and last residue. D genes are given only for firm matches. Not every row has a clone size; where given, it reads once, few, many or a size class.

TRBJ1-2	-	TRBV4-1	-	TGCGCCAGCAGCCAAGATAGATTTTTCCTGTCGCAGACCTCTAGCTATGGCTACACCTTC	CASSQDRFFLSQTSSYGYTF
TRBJ1-1	-	TRBV12-3/TRBV12-4	-	TGTGCCAGCAGTTTAGGAATAGGGGCCACTGAAGCTTTCTTT	CASSLGIGATEAFF
TRBJ1-6	few	TRBV6-1	-	TGTGCCAGCAGTCTGGGGGCGAGTAATTCACCCCTCCACTTT	CASSLGASNSPLHF
TRBJ2-1	once	TRBV7-9	-	TGTGCCAGCAGCTCCGGTTATTACAGGCAACCGGACAGAAACAATGAGCAGTTCTTC	CASSSGYYRQPDRNNEQFF
TRBJ2-1	once	TRBV2	-	TGTGCCAGCAGACAACAGGGTCATGAGCAGTTCTTC	CASRQQGHEQFF
TRBJ1-1	-	TRBV2	-	TGTGCCAGCAGGACGGCTTCCATGAACACTGAAGCTTTCTTT	CASRTASMNTEAFF
TRBJ1-6	few	TRBV2	-	TGTGCCAGCAGTCGAAACTCGGAAGATAATTCACCCCTCCACTTT	CASSRNSEDNSPLHF
TRBJ2-3	-	TRBV20-1	-	TGCAGTGCTAGACGAGACGGATCAGATACGCAGTATTTT	CSARRDGSDTQYF
TRBJ1-2	few	TRBV29-1	TRBD1	TGCAGCGTTGTGGGGGAGACAGGGGGGATTTCTGGTGGGTATGGCTACACCTTC	CSVVGETGGISGGYGYTF
TRBJ1-2	-	TRBV7-8	TRBD1	TGTGCCAGCAGCTTAGTGGGGGGACAGGGCGGGGGCTACACCTTC	CASSLVGGQGGGYTF
TRBJ2-7	-	TRBV5-1	-	TGCGCCAGCAGCTTGGGGGCAGGGGAGGCCTACGAGCAGTACTTC	CASSLGAGEAYEQYF
TRBJ2-5	few	TRBV5-4	-	TGTGCCAGCACCTTGGCGGGACGCCAAGAGACCCAGTACTTC	CASTLAGRQETQYF
TRBJ1-1	-	TRBV29-1	-	TGCAGCTTTTATGAGGATCCGGTCGTCACTGAAGCTTTCTTT	CSFYEDPVVTEAFF
TRBJ2-1	-	TRBV7-3	TRBD1	TGTGCCAGCAGCCATACAGGGGGCAACAATGAGCAGTTCTTC	CASSHTGGNNEQFF
TRBJ1-4	-	TRBV20-1	TRBD1	TGCAGTGCTAGAGTCGAACAGGGGGCTGGGGTCCTCGTTTTT	CSARVEQGAGVLVF
TRBJ2-5	-	TRBV4-1	TRBD1	TGCGCCAGCAGCCACGGACCGGGACAGGGGGGAGAGACCCAGTACTTC	CASSHGPGQGGETQYF
TRBJ1-6	-	TRBV30	-	TGTGCCTGGAGTGCGAGCGGGGGATGGGATTCACCCCTCCACTTT	CAWSASGGWDSPLHF
TRBJ2-3	few	TRBV2	-	TGTGCCAGCAGTGAGGTCATTAGCACAGATACGCAGTATTTT	CASSEVISTDTQYF
TRBJ2-5	few	TRBV24-1	TRBD2	TGTGCCACCCCCGTTGGGGGGGGAGAGACCCAGTACTTC	CATPVGGGETQYF
TRBJ1-1	few	TRBV6-1	TRBD1	TGTGCCAGCAGCCGGGACAGGGCTAGGAACACTGAAGCTTTCTTT	CASSRDRARNTEAFF
TRBJ2-5	-	TRBV5-1	TRBD2	TGCGCCAGCAGCTTGGTGGCGGGGGTACAAGAGACCCAGTACTTC	CASSLVAGVQETQYF
TRBJ1-2	-	TRBV5-4	-	TGTGCCAGCAGCCTGACAGTTAACTATGGCTACACCTTC	CASSLTVNYGYTF
TRBJ2-2	-	TRBV5-1	-	TGCGCCAGCAGCCCCGGACGGAACACCGGGGAGCTGTTTTTT	CASSPGRNTGELFF
TRBJ2-5	-	TRBV7-9	-	TGTGCCAGCAGCCTTAGTTGGGGGGAAGAGACCCAGTACTTC	CASSLSWGEETQYF
TRBJ2-1	-	TRBV12-3/TRBV12-4	TRBD2	TGTGCCAGCAGTACGAGTAGCGGGGGCTACAATGAGCAGTTCTTC	CASSTSSGGYNEQFF
TRBJ1-2	few	TRBV24-1	-	TGTGCCACCAGTGATTTAGGGCAGGGTGATGGCTACACCTTC	CATSDLGQGDGYTF
TRBJ1-1	-	TRBV2	-	TGTGCCAGCAGTGAAACAGGTTGGACTGAAGCTTTCTTT	CASSETGWTEAFF
TRBJ2-1	-	TRBV7-9	-	TGTGCCAGCAGCTTAGGACCCCGGGACTTCTACAATGAGCAGTTCTTC	CASSLGPRDFYNEQFF
TRBJ1-2	-	TRBV12-3/TRBV12-4	-	TGTGCCAGCAGTTTGTATCCGGGGTCGGGGGGCTACACCTTC	CASSLYPGSGGYTF
TRBJ2-3	-	TRBV7-2	TRBD1	TGTGCCAGCAGCTCAACGAGGGGGCGCACAGATACGCAGTATTTT	CASSSTRGRTDTQYF
TRBJ1-4	-	TRBV20-1	-	TGCAGTGCTAGAGACCCGTGGGGTACAACTAATGAAAAACTGTTTTTT	CSARDPWGTTNEKLFF
TRBJ2-7	-	TRBV11-2	-	TGTGCCAGCAGCTTAATTCAGTTACCGGCCGAGCAGTACTTC	CASSLIQLPAEQYF
TRBJ1-6	few	TRBV20-1	-	TGCAGTGCTAGAGGGACGGACCATAATTCACCCCTCCACTTT	CSARGTDHNSPLHF
TRBJ2-5	-	TRBV1	-	TGCACCAGCAGCCAAGTTGTAGCCAGGGCAGAGACCCAGTACTTC	CTSSQVVARAETQYF
TRBJ1-3	-	TRBV12-3/TRBV12-4	-	TGTGCCAGCAGTCCAGCCGACTTGCACTCTGGAAACACCATATATTTT	CASSPADLHSGNTIYF
TRBJ2-5	-	TRBV28	-	TGTGCCAGCATACGGGGAGGTGAGGAGACCCAGTACTTC	CASIRGGEETQYF
TRBJ1-5	-	TRBV4-2	-	TGTGCCAGCAGCCAAGAGGGGGTAAACAATCAGCCCCAGCATTTT	CASSQEGVNNQPQHF
TRBJ2-3	-	TRBV12-3/TRBV12-4	-	TGTGCCAGCAGCCCCCAGTGGGCAGACGGCAGCACAGATACGCAGTATTTT	CASSPQWADGSTDTQYF
TRBJ2-5	few	TRBV11-2	TRBD2	TGTGCCAGCAGCCCCGGGACTAGCGGCCAAGAGACCCAGTACTTC	CASSPGTSGQETQYF
TRBJ2-3	-	TRBV29-1	TRBD2	TGCAGCGCCCGACTAGCGGGGCGCACAGATACGCAGTATTTT	CSARLAGRTDTQYF
TRBJ1-5	-	TRBV5-1	-	TGCGCCAGCAGCTTGGGTCCTGGGGCGAGCAATCAGCCCCAGCATTTT	CASSLGPGASNQPQHF
TRBJ2-5	-	TRBV2	-	TGTGCCAGCAGTGAACGGGACCGACAAGAGACCCAGTACTTC	CASSERDRQETQYF
TRBJ2-5	-	TRBV15	-	TGTGCCACCAGCAGAGATGCGGGGAAGCAAGAGACCCAGTACTTC	CATSRDAGKQETQYF
TRBJ1-2	-	TRBV7-2	-	TGTGCCAGCAGCTTAAATGGGGCCTATGGCTACACCTTC	CASSLNGAYGYTF